This is a list of T cell receptor beta chains from one sample in a study of beta chain features in type 1 diabetes. Profiling relied on immunoSEQ multiplex PCR, and the TCRdb table lists in-frame clones only, not all of them. This sample has just over 600,000 clones, with about a sixth found just once. The sample was naive CD4+ T cells from blood. The receptors originated from a man in his late teens or twenties in good health. Each CDR3 is given with its conserved first and last residue. A D gene is named only where the DNA matches it firmly. Rows may omit the clone size; those that give it use once, few, many or a size class.

CDR3 protein	CDR3 DNA	CDR3 length	D gene	V gene	J gene	clone size
CATSRVMWGEPYEQYF	TGTGCCACCAGCAGAGTGATGTGGGGGGAACCCTACGAGCAGTACTTC	16	.	TRBV15	TRBJ2-7	.
CASSPWRVTSSYEQYF	TGTGCCAGCAGCCCATGGCGTGTGACCAGCTCCTACGAGCAGTACTTC	16	.	TRBV5-6	TRBJ2-7	.
CASSYWGNEQFF	TGTGCCAGCAGTTACTGGGGCAATGAGCAGTTCTTC	12	.	TRBV6-5	TRBJ2-1	few
CASSQDNLAGRGDTQYF	TGTGCCAGCAGCCAAGATAATCTAGCGGGGAGGGGCGATACGCAGTATTTT	17	TRBD2	TRBV4-2	TRBJ2-3	few
CASTRGGLHTDTQYF	TGTGCCAGCACTCGGGGGGGACTACACACAGATACGCAGTATTTT	15	TRBD2	TRBV9	TRBJ2-3	.
CASSPGWSRELFF	TGTGCCAGCAGCCCAGGCTGGAGCCGGGAGCTGTTTTTT	13	.	TRBV7-2	TRBJ2-2	few
CASSPLHFRVPASTDTQYF	TGTGCCAGCAGCCCCCTCCACTTTAGGGTGCCGGCGAGCACAGATACGCAGTATTTT	19	.	TRBV7-2	TRBJ2-3	few
CASSVGGVSAEAFF	TGTGCCAGCAGCGTAGGTGGGGTTTCGGCTGAAGCTTTCTTT	14	.	TRBV9	TRBJ1-1	few
CASSIKGTGWETQYF	TGTGCCAGTAGTATAAAAGGGACAGGGTGGGAGACCCAGTACTTC	15	TRBD1	TRBV19	TRBJ2-5	few
CASSRQGQETQYF	TGTGCCAGCTCACGTCAGGGTCAAGAGACCCAGTACTTC	13	.	TRBV18	TRBJ2-5	few
CASSPRQTGAGYGYTF	TGTGCCAGCAGCCCCCGACAGACAGGGGCAGGGTATGGCTACACCTTC	16	TRBD1	TRBV7-2	TRBJ1-2	.
CASSLGAGAPYGYTF	TGTGCCAGCAGCTTAGGTGCAGGCGCGCCCTATGGCTACACCTTC	15	.	TRBV7-9	TRBJ1-2	few
CASSPDRAGTDTQYF	TGTGCCAGCAGTCCGGACAGGGCTGGCACAGATACGCAGTATTTT	15	TRBD1	TRBV7-3	TRBJ2-3	.
CASSLGAANYEQYF	TGTGCCAGCAGCTTAGGAGCGGCGAACTACGAGCAGTACTTC	14	.	TRBV7-2	TRBJ2-7	.
CASSAQVSTYEQYF	TGTGCCAGCAGCGCTCAGGTATCCACCTACGAGCAGTACTTC	14	.	TRBV9	TRBJ2-7	few
CASSPRGGLNTEAFF	TGTGCCAGCTCACCACGTGGGGGTCTGAACACTGAAGCTTTCTTT	15	.	TRBV18	TRBJ1-1	.
CASSLVGGNSYEQYF	TGCGCCAGCAGCTTGGTCGGGGGGAACTCCTACGAGCAGTACTTC	15	TRBD2	TRBV5-1	TRBJ2-7	few
CASRTHRGNEQFF	TGTGCCAGCAGAACACACAGGGGAAATGAGCAGTTCTTC	13	TRBD1	TRBV6-6	TRBJ2-1	few
CASSIGRETQYF	TGTGCCAGTAGTATTGGGAGAGAGACCCAGTACTTC	12	.	TRBV19	TRBJ2-5	few
CASSPPDRGLDEQFF	TGTGCCAGCTCACCTCCCGACAGGGGGCTGGATGAGCAGTTCTTC	15	TRBD1	TRBV18	TRBJ2-1	.
CASSAYLASTDTQYF	TGCGCCAGCAGCGCCTATTTGGCTAGCACAGATACGCAGTATTTT	15	.	TRBV5-1	TRBJ2-3	few
CASSSTPGQGAEQYF	TGTGCCAGCAGCTCAACCCCGGGACAGGGCGCCGAGCAGTACTTC	15	TRBD1	TRBV7-2	TRBJ2-7	few
CASSFPLGGRAGNEQFF	TGTGCCAGCAGTTTTCCTCTGGGTGGGAGGGCCGGAAATGAGCAGTTCTTC	17	TRBD2	TRBV27	TRBJ2-1	few
CASSSLGRGYYEQYF	TGTGCCAGCAGCTCCCTGGGCAGGGGGTACTACGAGCAGTACTTC	15	TRBD1	TRBV7-9	TRBJ2-7	.
CAWRGDGNTEAFF	TGTGCCTGGCGGGGCGACGGGAACACTGAAGCTTTCTTT	13	.	TRBV30	TRBJ1-1	.
CASSPMYEQYF	TGTGCCAGCTCCCCGATGTACGAGCAGTACTTC	11	.	TRBV18	TRBJ2-7	.
CASSLWTGDVSYEQYF	TGTGCCAGCAGTTTATGGACAGGGGACGTCTCCTACGAGCAGTACTTC	16	TRBD1	TRBV28	TRBJ2-7	few
CASSPRTGKGYEQFF	TGTGCCAGCAGTCCTAGGACAGGGAAAGGCTATGAGCAGTTCTTC	15	TRBD1	TRBV27	TRBJ2-1	.
CASSGIPRQGSDYGYTF	TGTGCCAGCAGCGGTATCCCGCGACAGGGTTCCGACTATGGCTACACCTTC	17	TRBD1	TRBV6-4	TRBJ1-2	.
CAWSVGIEQYF	TGTGCCTGGAGTGTGGGCATCGAGCAGTACTTC	11	.	TRBV30	TRBJ2-7	few
CASGTLGTEALF	TGTGCCAGCGGGACTCTGGGAACTGAAGCTCTCTTT	12	.	TRBV13	TRBJ1-1	.
CSVGAHNEQFF	TGCAGCGTTGGGGCCCACAATGAGCAGTTCTTC	11	.	TRBV29-1	TRBJ2-1	few
CASSEARYNEQFF	TGTGCCAGCAGTGAAGCGAGATACAATGAGCAGTTCTTC	13	.	TRBV6-1	TRBJ2-1	.
CASSLFKGQVNTEAFF	TGTGCCAGCAGCTTATTCAAGGGGCAGGTGAACACTGAAGCTTTCTTT	16	.	TRBV11-2	TRBJ1-1	.
CASSETVSSPLHF	TGTGCCAGCAGCGAGACAGTTTCATCACCCCTCCACTTT	13	.	TRBV9	TRBJ1-6	.
CASMGQGAVTEAFF	TGTGCCAGCATGGGGCAGGGAGCAGTCACTGAAGCTTTCTTT	14	.	TRBV6-1	TRBJ1-1	few
CASSTQGQTTYEQYF	TGCGCCAGCAGCACGCAGGGACAGACAACCTACGAGCAGTACTTC	15	TRBD1	TRBV5-1	TRBJ2-7	.
CATSRVLATFSTDTQYF	TGTGCCACCAGCAGGGTACTAGCGACCTTTAGCACAGATACGCAGTATTTT	17	TRBD2	TRBV15	TRBJ2-3	.
CAIRTSLEQETQYF	TGTGCCATCAGGACGAGTCTAGAGCAAGAGACCCAGTACTTC	14	.	TRBV10-3	TRBJ2-5	many
CASRISQETQYF	TGCGCCAGCAGGATCTCCCAAGAGACCCAGTACTTC	12	.	TRBV5-1	TRBJ2-5	few
CASSLGGSGMNTEAFF	TGTGCCAGCAGCTTGGGGGGTTCCGGGATGAACACTGAAGCTTTCTTT	16	.	TRBV7-9	TRBJ1-1	few
CAIEETQYF	TGTGCCATCGAAGAGACCCAGTACTTC	9	.	TRBV10-3	TRBJ2-5	.
CASSPNLGQIQETQYF	TGTGCCAGCAGCCCTAACTTGGGACAGATCCAAGAGACCCAGTACTTC	16	TRBD1	TRBV5-4	TRBJ2-5	.
CASSLVLASTDTQYF	TGCGCCAGCAGCTTGGTTCTAGCTAGCACAGATACGCAGTATTTT	15	.	TRBV5-1	TRBJ2-3	few